This entry lists 6 T cell receptor beta chains sequenced from one sample in a study of regulatory T cells in long-lasting Graves disease. Through Arm-PCR of CDR3 regions and iRepertoire HTBI primers, TCR beta libraries were built. Each CDR3 protein gets one entry after TCRdb re-called the multiplex PCR reads with MiXCR. The sample includes some 370,000 distinct CDR3 sequences, roughly 10% seen only once; the top ten take 18%. Time point noted: newly diagnosed GD, antithyroid drugs for less than 3 months. Researchers made the TCR library from RNA that was extracted from PBMCs. A further study also used this sample, focusing on T cells in Graves' hyperthyroidism and ophthalmopathy.

The sample was peripheral blood mononuclear cells (PBMCs), taken at new diagnosis, from a patient treated with antithyroid drugs. The source of these receptors is a woman aged 18 to 35 with Graves disease.

This rearrangement joins TRBV9 to TRBJ2-3; 8 bases agree with TRBD2. The CDR3 spans 16 residues. J was trimmed by 10 bases and V by 2 bases; bases with no gene match: 15. CDR1 SGDLS and CDR2 YYNGEE come from the germline V gene. CDR3 region: CASSVGGAGSVQAQYF. The CDR3 coding sequence is TGTGCCAGCAGCGTCGGGGGGGCCGGCTCGGTCCAGGCGCAGTATTTT.

This clonotype was seen a handful of times. This sequence joins TRBV29-1 and TRBJ2-3, with TRBD1 matching 7 bases. Germline V gene sequence: CDR1 SQVTM, CDR2 ANQGSEA. Trimming took 0 bases from V and 0 from J; bases not matched to a gene: 9. This CDR3 spans 17 amino acids. The CDR3 nucleotides are TGCAGCGTTGAAGAAGGTTCAAGGGGGCTCAGCACAGATACGCAGTATTTT. Residues: CSVEEGSRGLSTDTQYF.

This clonotype showed up many times. The chain joins TRBV20-1 to TRBJ1-1; the D gene is possibly TRBD1 (5 bases). Looked up from germline, CDR1 is DFQATT and CDR2 is SNEGSKA (reference sequence). This CDR3 has 19 residues. The V gene lost 3 bases and the J gene lost 0 bases, with 26 bases spanning the gap. The CDR3 DNA reads TGCAGTGCTAGTGCGGCTCAGGGTTTGCTCTTTTGGATGAACACTGAAGCTTTCTTT. Translation gives CSASAAQGLLFWMNTEAFF.

This clonotype was detected ten times or more. V usage is TRBV11-2 and J usage is TRBJ2-1; weak D call: TRBD1 (6 bases). This CDR3 contains 15 residues. Trimming removed 1 base at V and 3 bases at J, with 10 bases between. Germline V lookup: CDR1 SGHAT, CDR2 FQNNGV. The CDR3 coding sequence is TGTGCCAGCAGCTTAGGCAGGGGTAACTACAATGAGCAGTTCTTC. Amino acids: CASSLGRGNYNEQFF.

V gene TRBV15 combines with J gene TRBJ2-1; 14 bases fit TRBD2. The CDR3 contains 16 residues. CDR1 is LNHNV and CDR2 is YYDKDF in the germline V gene (reference sequence). The trim removed 5 bases at V and 6 bases at J, leaving 6 bases unmatched. CDR3 loop: CATSPTSGRDFNEQFF. DNA of the CDR3: TGTGCCACCAGCCCGACTAGCGGGAGGGATTTCAATGAGCAGTTCTTC. Combining the CDR3 with reference TRBV15 and TRBJ2-1 gives the whole variable domain DAMVIQNPRYQVTQFGKPVTLSCSQTLNHNVMYWYQQKSSQAPKLLFHYYDKDFNNEADTPDNFQSRRPNTSFCFLDIRSPGLGDTAMYLCATSPTSGRDFNEQFFGPGTRLTVL.

This clonotype was seen only a few times. The CDR3 DNA sequence: TGTGCCAGCGCCCGAGGACAATCTGGGGCCAACGTCCTGACTTTC. It encodes CASARGQSGANVLTF. This rearrangement joins TRBV18 to TRBJ2-6; D is possibly TRBD1 (5 bases). Looked up from germline, CDR1 is KGHSH and CDR2 is LQKENI. Trimming took 8 bases from V and 1 from J, leaving 12 bases between them. CDR3 size: 15 residues.